A selection of T cell receptor beta chains follows, all from one sample in a study of spatial heterogeneity in lung cancer. MiXCR, run by TCRdb on the 5' RACE reads, gives a single entry per CDR3 protein. The sample has 4,100 or so distinct CDR3 sequences; roughly 8% are singletons. The sequences come from lung tumor tissue, collected at surgery. Receptors were obtained from a male donor with early-stage non-small cell lung cancer. Both conserved end residues are part of each CDR3. Each record gives: clone size, V gene, D gene, J gene, CDR3 protein, CDR3 DNA. A D gene is named only where the DNA matches it firmly. Clone sizes are given selectively: once, few, many, or a class where the clone is expanded.

clone size: NA
V gene: TRBV20-1
D gene: NA
J gene: TRBJ1-1
CDR3 protein: CSARKGSHATEAFF
CDR3 DNA: TGCAGTGCTAGAAAGGGGAGTCATGCCACTGAAGCTTTCTTT

clone size: many
V gene: TRBV30
D gene: NA
J gene: TRBJ1-4
CDR3 protein: CAWSVGWGRVEKLFF
CDR3 DNA: TGTGCCTGGAGTGTAGGGTGGGGGCGTGTTGAAAAACTGTTTTTT

clone size: many
V gene: TRBV4-3
D gene: NA
J gene: TRBJ2-5
CDR3 protein: CASSQEAVGGETQYF
CDR3 DNA: TGCGCCAGCAGCCAAGAGGCGGTCGGGGGAGAGACCCAGTACTTC

clone size: many
V gene: TRBV20-1
D gene: TRBD1
J gene: TRBJ2-7
CDR3 protein: CSATRTGGAEEQYF
CDR3 DNA: TGCAGTGCTACCCGGACAGGGGGCGCGGAGGAGCAGTACTTC

clone size: many
V gene: TRBV28
D gene: NA
J gene: TRBJ2-3
CDR3 protein: CASSPQGPSTDTQYF
CDR3 DNA: TGTGCCAGCAGCCCCCAGGGCCCAAGCACAGATACGCAGTATTTT

clone size: medium-sized
V gene: TRBV5-1
D gene: TRBD1
J gene: TRBJ1-3
CDR3 protein: CASSGGGLGNTIYF
CDR3 DNA: TGCGCCAGCAGCGGAGGGGGCCTCGGAAACACCATATATTTT

clone size: medium-sized
V gene: TRBV20-1
D gene: TRBD2
J gene: TRBJ2-7
CDR3 protein: CSALTSGTPYGEQYF
CDR3 DNA: TGCAGTGCTTTGACTAGCGGCACACCCTACGGCGAGCAGTACTTC

clone size: many
V gene: TRBV4-1
D gene: TRBD1
J gene: TRBJ1-5
CDR3 protein: CASSGGQFSNQPQHF
CDR3 DNA: TGCGCCAGCAGCGGGGGACAGTTCAGCAATCAGCCCCAGCATTTT

clone size: many
V gene: TRBV7-8
D gene: NA
J gene: TRBJ2-7
CDR3 protein: CASSVDGISYEQYF
CDR3 DNA: TGTGCCAGCAGCGTAGACGGGATTTCCTACGAGCAGTACTTC

clone size: medium-sized
V gene: TRBV29-1
D gene: TRBD1
J gene: TRBJ1-5
CDR3 protein: CSVVQGAGQPQHF
CDR3 DNA: TGCAGCGTTGTACAGGGGGCAGGTCAGCCCCAGCATTTT